The rows below give T cell receptor beta chains drawn from one sample of a study of shared clonotypes between healthy human individuals. The method was immunoSEQ multiplex PCR; TCRdb's version includes in-frame clones alone and lacks a portion of them. The repertoire holds 650,000 to 800,000 clones, 90% to 95% seen once, with 24% in the top ten. What was sequenced was naive CD8+ T cells sorted from blood. These receptor sequences come from a man aged 25-40 years in good health. The CDR3 runs from the conserved cysteine through the conserved F or W. D genes are given only for firm matches. A row's size may be missing; if present it is once, few, many or a size class.

TRBD1	TRBV6-5	.	TRBJ2-1	TGTGCCAGCAGTTACCAGGGACAGGAGACCTACAATGAGCAGTTCTTC	CASSYQGQETYNEQFF
.	TRBV6-5	.	TRBJ1-2	TGTGCCAGCAGTTCCACCGGGACACTCTATGGCTACACCTTC	CASSSTGTLYGYTF
.	TRBV9	.	TRBJ2-3	TGTGCCAGCAGCGCCACAGGCGGGGGCACAGATACGCAGTATTTT	CASSATGGGTDTQYF
.	TRBV29-1	.	TRBJ1-1	TGCAGCGTTGAAGAAAGAGATATGAACACTGAAGCTTTCTTT	CSVEERDMNTEAFF
TRBD1	TRBV29-1	.	TRBJ2-1	TGCAGCTCTACTCCCGGGACAGTGAGCTCCTACAATGAGCAGTTCTTC	CSSTPGTVSSYNEQFF
TRBD1	TRBV5-4	.	TRBJ2-7	TGTGCCAGCAGCGTGGACAGGGAGTTTGGCGAGCAGTACTTC	CASSVDREFGEQYF
.	TRBV5-4	.	TRBJ2-7	TGTGCCAGCAGCTTGGGTGCGGGCGAGGGCGAGCAGTACTTC	CASSLGAGEGEQYF
.	TRBV19	.	TRBJ2-1	TGTGCCAGTAGTTTAGCCCTTGAGCTGTTACTCAGGGGTGAGCAGTTCTTC	CASSLALELLLRGEQFF
.	TRBV5-4	.	TRBJ2-5	TGTGCCAGCAGCTCCAGGGACCAAGAGACCCAGTACTTC	CASSSRDQETQYF
.	TRBV5-1	.	TRBJ2-7	TGCGCCAGCAGCTTGATTAAAGGGCGCGAGCAGTACTTC	CASSLIKGREQYF
.	TRBV28	.	TRBJ2-7	TGTGCCAGACCAAACCCAAACAGGGAGGTCCCCTACGAGCAGTACTTC	CARPNPNREVPYEQYF
TRBD1	TRBV15	once	TRBJ1-5	TGTGCCACCAGCTGGGACAGGGGAAGGGGCCAGCCCCAGCATTTT	CATSWDRGRGQPQHF
.	TRBV27	.	TRBJ1-1	TGTGCCAGCAGCCCCGGAAGGGGCGAATTGAACACTGAAGCTTTCTTT	CASSPGRGELNTEAFF
.	TRBV6-6	.	TRBJ1-1	TGTGCCAGCAGTGAGGGACGCACTGAAGCTTTCTTT	CASSEGRTEAFF
.	TRBV7-9	.	TRBJ2-1	TGTGCCAGCAGCCCTAGCCTCGGTGAGCAGTTCTTC	CASSPSLGEQFF
.	TRBV2	.	TRBJ2-7	TGTGCCAGCAGTAGTACGGATAAGTACTTC	CASSSTDKYF
TRBD1	TRBV7-9	.	TRBJ2-1	TGTGCCAGCAGCTCGGAAGGACAGGACCTTTTACCCTACAATGAGCAGTTCTTC	CASSSEGQDLLPYNEQFF
TRBD2	TRBV6-1	.	TRBJ2-3	TGTGCCAGCAGTGAATATGGGAGGGTAATGACAGATACGCAGTATTTT	CASSEYGRVMTDTQYF
TRBD1	TRBV7-9	.	TRBJ2-2	TGTGCCACCGGGACAGCGAACACCGGGGAGCTGTTTTTT	CATGTANTGELFF
.	TRBV5-1	.	TRBJ2-2	TGCGCCAGCAATTCTGGCGCCGGGGAGCTGTTTTTT	CASNSGAGELFF
TRBD1	TRBV6-1	.	TRBJ2-5	TGTGCCAGCAGTGATCCTCTGACAGGGACCGAAATTAAAGAGACCCAGTACTTC	CASSDPLTGTEIKETQYF
.	TRBV11-2	once	TRBJ2-7	TGTGCCAGCAGCTCCGGACTATACGAGCAGTACTTC	CASSSGLYEQYF
TRBD1	TRBV6-6	.	TRBJ2-7	TGTGCCAGCAGTTGGGGGACAGCAGGATCGTACGAGCAGTACTTC	CASSWGTAGSYEQYF
.	TRBV5-6	.	TRBJ2-7	TGTGCCAGCAGATCAAGCGGAAGCTCCTACGAGCAGTACTTC	CASRSSGSSYEQYF
TRBD1	TRBV7-6	.	TRBJ2-4	TGTGCCAGCTTGGACCGGGACAGGTGGCTCGGAACCAAAAACATTCAGTACTTC	CASLDRDRWLGTKNIQYF
TRBD1	TRBV6-5	.	TRBJ2-4	TGTGCCAGCAGTCCGGGACAGGGTTTAAACATTCAGTACTTC	CASSPGQGLNIQYF
TRBD2	TRBV11-2	.	TRBJ2-2	TGTGCCAGCAGCTTAGTTCGGCTAGCGGGAGTTGTGGGGGAGCTGTTTTTT	CASSLVRLAGVVGELFF
.	TRBV12-5	once	TRBJ2-1	TGTGCTAGCGGATCCGGTAGCTCCTACAATGAGCAGTTCTTC	CASGSGSSYNEQFF
TRBD2	TRBV15	.	TRBJ2-3	TGTGCCACCAGCATCCGCGAACGACTAGCGGCTAGCACAGATACGCAGTATTTT	CATSIRERLAASTDTQYF
TRBD2	TRBV5-4	.	TRBJ2-1	TGTGCCAGCAGCTTAAGAGCGGGAGCGGGTGATGAGCAGTTCTTC	CASSLRAGAGDEQFF
.	TRBV4-3	.	TRBJ1-2	TGCGCCAGCAGCCGAGAAGCTGGGGCCTCCTATGGCTACACCTTC	CASSREAGASYGYTF
TRBD1	TRBV7-9	.	TRBJ2-3	TGTGCCAGCAGCTCCTGGACCTCGACAGGGTCAAATATAGATACGCAGTATTTT	CASSSWTSTGSNIDTQYF
TRBD1	TRBV11-2	.	TRBJ1-4	TGTGCCAGCAGCCTAACCACCGGGACAGGCCTTGAAAAACTGTTTTTT	CASSLTTGTGLEKLFF
.	TRBV6-1	once	TRBJ1-1	TGTGCCAGCAGTCCCCGAGGGAACACTGAAGCTTTCTTT	CASSPRGNTEAFF
.	TRBV27	.	TRBJ1-2	TGTGCCAGCAGTCTCTGGGGGGGAGGTGATCACTATGGCTACACCTTC	CASSLWGGGDHYGYTF
TRBD2	TRBV29-1	.	TRBJ2-1	TGCAGCGTTGACTCGACTAGCGGCCTTCCCGATGAGCAGTTCTTC	CSVDSTSGLPDEQFF
.	TRBV4-1	.	TRBJ2-5	TGCGCCAGCTCAGGGTTCCGCGAGACCCAGTACTTC	CASSGFRETQYF
TRBD1	TRBV28	.	TRBJ1-2	TGTGCCAGCAGTATCCTGACAGGGGGCACGGACTATGGCTACACCTTC	CASSILTGGTDYGYTF
.	TRBV9	.	TRBJ1-3	TGTGCCAGCAGCGTAGGTGGGCGAAACACCATATATTTT	CASSVGGRNTIYF
.	TRBV11-2	.	TRBJ2-7	TGTGCCAGCAGCTTAGGCACAGCCGAGCAGTACTTC	CASSLGTAEQYF
.	TRBV4-1	.	TRBJ1-1	TGCGCCAGCAGCCAAGATCGGGTTAGCGGGGATGAAGCTTTCTTT	CASSQDRVSGDEAFF
TRBD2	TRBV5-4	once	TRBJ2-1	TGTGCCAGCAGCTCGAGTAGCGGGAGGGCGGATGAGCAGTTCTTC	CASSSSSGRADEQFF
.	TRBV5-4	.	TRBJ2-7	TGTGCCAGCAGCCCCAGTTGGGGCACTTACGAGCAGTACTTC	CASSPSWGTYEQYF
.	TRBV7-2	.	TRBJ1-4	TGTGCCAGCAGCTTAATTCGGGCCTTCACAACTAATGAAAAACTGTTTTTT	CASSLIRAFTTNEKLFF
TRBD1	TRBV5-4	.	TRBJ1-1	TGTGCCAGCAGCCTAGATAGGACAGGGGAGGGTACTGAAGCTTTCTTT	CASSLDRTGEGTEAFF
.	TRBV28	.	TRBJ2-3	TGTGCCAGCAGTTTACTTGGCCAGACCTACACAGATACGCAGTATTTT	CASSLLGQTYTDTQYF
.	TRBV1	.	TRBJ2-4	TGCACCCTACGGGCGGAGGTGGGGATTCAGTACTTC	CTLRAEVGIQYF
.	TRBV4-1	.	TRBJ1-1	TGCGCCAGCAGCCAAGAAGGAGACCCGATGAACACTGAAGCTTTCTTT	CASSQEGDPMNTEAFF
TRBD2	TRBV11-2	once	TRBJ2-1	TGTGCCAGCAGGCGACTAGCGGGCTACAATGAGCAGTTCTTC	CASRRLAGYNEQFF
TRBD2	TRBV29-1	.	TRBJ2-7	TGCAGCGTTGAAGCCAGGGAGGGCGAGCAGTACTTC	CSVEAREGEQYF
.	TRBV25-1	.	TRBJ2-7	TGTGCCAGCAGTGAATCAGTAGCACCCCACGAGCAGTACTTC	CASSESVAPHEQYF
TRBD2	TRBV11-2	once	TRBJ2-1	TGTGCCAGCAGCGCCCTAACTAGCGGCAGCTCCTACAATGAGCAGTTCTTC	CASSALTSGSSYNEQFF
TRBD1	TRBV6-6	.	TRBJ1-2	TGTGCCAGCACTACTACAGGGGTCTTCTATGGCTACACCTTC	CASTTTGVFYGYTF